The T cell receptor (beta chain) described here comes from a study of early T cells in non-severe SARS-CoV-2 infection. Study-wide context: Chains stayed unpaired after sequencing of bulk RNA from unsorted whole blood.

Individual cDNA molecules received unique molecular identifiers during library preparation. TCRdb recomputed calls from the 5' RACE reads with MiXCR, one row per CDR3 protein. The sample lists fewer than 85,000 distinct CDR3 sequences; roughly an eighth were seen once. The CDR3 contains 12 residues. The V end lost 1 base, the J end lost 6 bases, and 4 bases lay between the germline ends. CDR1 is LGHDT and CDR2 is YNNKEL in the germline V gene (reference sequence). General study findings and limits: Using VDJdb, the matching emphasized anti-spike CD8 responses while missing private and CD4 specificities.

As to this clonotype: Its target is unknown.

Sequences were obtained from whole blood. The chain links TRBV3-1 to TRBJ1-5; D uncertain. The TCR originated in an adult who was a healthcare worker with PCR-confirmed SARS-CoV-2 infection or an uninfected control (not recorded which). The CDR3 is CASSQGAQPQHF. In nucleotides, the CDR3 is TGTGCCAGCAGCCAAGGTGCTCAGCCCCAGCATTTT.